Each of the 12 T cell receptor beta chains below was sequenced from the same sample in a study of blood T cells in healthy people across ages. Sample-barcoded 5' priming and a J-beta primer mix drove a second PCR of roughly 6 to 12 cycles. TCRdb re-called the 5' RACE reads with MiXCR, one entry per CDR3 protein. The table shows about 1.8 million distinct CDR3 sequences, with roughly 49% occurring only once. Sequencing was performed on blood. The source is a woman aged 40 to 50 in good health.

This clonotype was counted a few times. CDR3 DNA sequence: TGTGCCAGCAGTTTTCCCGGACAGGGGATCGAGGATACGCAGTATTTT. This codes for CASSFPGQGIEDTQYF. This chain links TRBV12-3 or TRBV12-4 with TRBJ2-3; TRBD1 aligns across 9 bases. With 3 bases clipped from V and 6 bases from J, the junction kept 10 bases outside the gene matches. There are 16 residues in the CDR3.

The CDR3, as DNA: TGTGCCACCAGTGAAACGACAGGGGGCTACGGCCACACCTTC. It yields the protein CATSETTGGYGHTF. This chain connects TRBV24-1 to TRBJ1-2; 10 bases align to TRBD1. CDR3 size: 14 residues. Germline V CDR1 and CDR2: KGHDR, SFDVKD. V gave up 4 bases and J gave up 12 bases; unmatched junction bases: 10.

The CDR3 loop reads CSAPPGVSVGNQPQHF. Written as DNA, the CDR3 is TGCAGTGCCCCCCCTGGGGTTAGTGTAGGCAATCAGCCCCAGCATTTT. The chain joins TRBV20-1 to TRBJ1-5; D unresolved. Germline V gene lookup returns CDR1 DFQATT and CDR2 SNEGSKA (reference sequence). V was clipped by 6 bases and J by 2 bases, with 20 bases between them. CDR3 length equals 16 residues.

This clonotype was observed a single time. This CDR3 is missing its conserved last phenylalanine or tryptophan, likely due to a read error. The chain recombines TRBV27 with TRBJ2-1; D call uncertain. TRBJ2-7 matches the DNA end more closely, so the J call is doubtful. CDR1 is MNHEY, CDR2 SMNVEV, per germline (reference sequence). The CDR3 has 11 amino acids. The CDR3 protein is CASSPAFEQYL. In DNA, the CDR3 is TGTGCCAGCAGTCCCGCTTTCGAGCAGTACCTC.

The J gene is TRBJ2-7, the V gene TRBV5-1; TRBD1 matches at 7 bases. V shed 4 bases and J 0 bases; nucleotides not matched to a gene: 7. The germline V gene encodes CDR1 SGHRS and CDR2 YFSETQ. This CDR3 comprises 15 residues. The CDR3 region has the DNA TGCGCCAGCAGCGAACAACAGGGGTTCTCCTACGAGCAGTACTTC. The encoded protein is CASSEQQGFSYEQYF.

This clonotype was detected once. The chain couples TRBV20-1 to TRBJ2-3, with 10 bases matching TRBD1. V lost 7 bases to trimming and J lost 0 bases; unmatched junction nucleotides: 22. In germline, CDR1 is DFQATT, CDR2 SNEGSKA (reference sequence). The CDR3 is 20 residues long. CDR3 bases: TGCAGTGGGAGACAGGGGGCGCGCGGGATGTGGCCCACTAGCACAGATACGCAGTATTTT. Its translation: CSGRQGARGMWPTSTDTQYF.

V usage is TRBV6-2 or TRBV6-3 and J usage is TRBJ2-5; D not certain. V was shortened by 5 bases and J by 1 base, with 23 bases between the two germline ends. There are 18 residues in the CDR3. Germline V lookup: CDR1 MNHEY, CDR2 SVGEGT. The CDR3 protein is CASSTSPHPRRLQETQYF. CDR3 sequence (DNA): TGTGCCAGCAGTACCAGCCCCCACCCCAGACGGCTCCAAGAGACCCAGTACTTC.

This rearrangement joins TRBV13 to TRBJ2-1, with TRBD1 identical over 9 bases. The trim removed 4 bases at V and 2 bases at J, leaving 6 bases unmatched. This CDR3 contains 16 residues. Germline V lookup: CDR1 PRHDT, CDR2 FYEKMQ (reference sequence). The CDR3 coding sequence is TGTGCCAGCAGCTCAACCCACAGGGGGCCCTACAATGAGCAGTTCTTC. The encoded protein is CASSSTHRGPYNEQFF.

This clonotype was seen a few times. The rearrangement uses TRBV7-9 and TRBJ2-3; D is possibly TRBD2 (6 bases). Germline loops: CDR1 SEHNR, CDR2 FQNEAQ (reference sequence). There are 18 residues in the CDR3. Trimming removed 5 bases at V and 3 bases at J, with 24 bases between. The chain's CDR3 is CASSREPTGPPRTDTQYF. DNA of the CDR3: TGTGCCAGCAGCCGGGAGCCAACCGGGCCTCCTCGGACAGATACGCAGTATTTT.

DNA for the CDR3: TGCAGTGCTAGTCGGGGACAGGGGCACGGGACCCAGTACTTC. Translated: CSASRGQGHGTQYF. J is TRBJ2-5 and V is TRBV20-1; 10 positions agree with TRBD1. In germline, CDR1 is DFQATT, CDR2 SNEGSKA (reference sequence). The CDR3 loop spans 14 amino acids. The V segment lost 3 bases and the J segment 7 bases; nucleotides outside the gene matches: 8.

The chain carries TRBV27 and TRBJ2-7; the match to TRBD2 covers 9 bases. Germline trimming cut 6 bases from V and 2 bases from J; bases unmatched to any gene: 8. CDR1 and CDR2 (germline): MNHEY, SMNVEV (reference sequence). The length of the CDR3 is 15 residues. CDR3 sequence (DNA): TGTGCCAGCAGCCCCTCTAGCGGGGACCCCTACGAGCAGTACTTC. This encodes CASSPSSGDPYEQYF.

This chain connects TRBV20-1 to TRBJ2-5, with a tentative D call TRBD2 (6 bases). The CDR3 contains 14 residues. Trimming pared 5 bases from V and 5 bases from J, leaving 18 bases between. CDR1 and CDR2 from the germline V gene are DFQATT and SNEGSKA (reference sequence). For the CDR3, the DNA is TGCAGTGCTGCCCTCACTAGCTTCGGGGAGACCCAGTACTTC. Translation gives CSAALTSFGETQYF.